This TCR beta chain was sequenced in a study of T-cell reconstitution after alpha-beta-depleted transplantation in children. Germline V gives CDR1 DFQATT, CDR2 SNEGSKA (reference sequence). V was cut by 0 bases and J by 4 bases, with 18 bases left in between. The CDR3 has 16 amino acids. The sample holds a few counts of this clonotype. TCRbeta library construction was performed incorporating unique molecular identifiers. TCRdb re-derived calls from the PCR reads in MiXCR, one entry per CDR3 protein. The table includes around 680,000 distinct CDR3 sequences, approximately 17% detected once. This chain joins TRBV20-1 and TRBJ1-1; possibly TRBD1 for D (5 bases). This sample comprised PBMCs from the stem cell graft donor, obtained from the stem cell graft. This TCR was recovered from a human donor who donated a stem cell graft to a child with acute myeloid leukemia. The CDR3 region is CSARDPGTHRGTEAFF. CDR3 DNA: TGCAGTGCTAGAGATCCCGGGACTCATAGGGGCACTGAAGCTTTCTTT.